This T cell receptor (beta chain) was recorded in a study of shared clonotypes between healthy human individuals. The data were produced by immunoSEQ multiplex PCR, yet TCRdb's version contains in-frame clones alone and is incomplete. In the table there are a few hundred thousand clones, less than 75% of which are singletons. Study-level points and caveats: Estimated richness values were generally larger in naive subsets than in memory subsets.

Looked up from germline, CDR1 is LNHDA and CDR2 is SQIVND (reference sequence). This CDR3 has 14 residues. Deletions cut 6 bases from V and 7 bases from J, with 18 bases between. For this clone: Its antigen is unidentified.

V gene TRBV19 combines with J gene TRBJ1-1; D is uncertain. The specimen sequenced was memory CD4+ T cells sorted from blood. Noted subset: CD45RA-negative fraction. The receptor comes from a man between 25 and 39 years old in good health. The CDR3 region has the DNA TGTGCCAGTAGCCTCGGGATTCAACTGGGTGAAGCTTTCTTT. It yields the protein CASSLGIQLGEAFF.